This T cell receptor beta chain was documented in a study of tumor-infiltrating lymphocytes in primary liver carcinoma. Unsorted whole blood served as the source of blood RNA, and germline DNA was extracted as well. This clonotype was counted a few times. Constant-region priming of about 500 ng total RNA yielded TCR beta cDNA. Slightly modified ARM-PCR with three nested multiplex PCR rounds yielded TCR beta libraries. TCRdb re-derived calls from the multiplex PCR reads in MiXCR, one entry per CDR3 protein. The table has 330,000 or so distinct CDR3 sequences, around 60% seen once. This TCR derives from a man aged 40-50 years with primary liver carcinoma and hepatitis B virus infection. Sequencing was carried out using peripheral blood.

The CDR3 region is CASSSNMDLSYNEQFF. CDR3 coding DNA: TGTGCCAGCAGCTCTAATATGGACCTCTCCTACAATGAGCAGTTCTTC. The V gene is TRBV5-4, the J gene TRBJ2-1, with D unresolved. This CDR3 has 16 residues. Trimming took 3 bases from V and 0 from J, leaving 13 bases between them. Germline V gene lookup returns CDR1 SGHNT and CDR2 YYREEE (reference sequence).